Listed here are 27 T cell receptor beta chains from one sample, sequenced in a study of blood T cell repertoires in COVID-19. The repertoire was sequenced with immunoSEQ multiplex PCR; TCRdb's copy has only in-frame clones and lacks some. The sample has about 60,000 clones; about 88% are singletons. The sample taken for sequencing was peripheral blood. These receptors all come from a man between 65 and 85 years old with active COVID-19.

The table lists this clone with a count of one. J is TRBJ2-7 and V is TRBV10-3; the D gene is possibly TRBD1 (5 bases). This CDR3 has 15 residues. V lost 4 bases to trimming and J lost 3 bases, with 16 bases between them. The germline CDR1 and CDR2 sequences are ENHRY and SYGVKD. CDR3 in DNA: TGTGCCATCAGTGTCACTATAAGGACAAACTACGAGCAGTACTTC. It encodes CAISVTIRTNYEQYF.

Here the CDR3 reads CASSGRTSRQETQYF. The CDR3 DNA follows: TGTGCCAGCAGCGGCAGGACTAGCAGACAAGAGACCCAGTACTTC. The chain employs TRBV5-4 and TRBJ2-5, with 8 bases lining up with TRBD2. V gave up 4 bases and J gave up 2 bases; unmatched junction bases: 7. Germline V gene data show CDR1 as SGHNT and CDR2 as YYREEE (reference sequence). The CDR3 loop spans 15 amino acids.

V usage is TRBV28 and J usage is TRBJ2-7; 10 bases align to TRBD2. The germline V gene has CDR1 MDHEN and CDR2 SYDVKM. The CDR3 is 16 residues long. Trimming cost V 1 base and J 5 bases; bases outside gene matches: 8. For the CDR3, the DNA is TGTGCCAGCAGTTTATCGACGGGACTAGCGACCGACGAGCAGTACTTC. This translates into CASSLSTGLATDEQYF.

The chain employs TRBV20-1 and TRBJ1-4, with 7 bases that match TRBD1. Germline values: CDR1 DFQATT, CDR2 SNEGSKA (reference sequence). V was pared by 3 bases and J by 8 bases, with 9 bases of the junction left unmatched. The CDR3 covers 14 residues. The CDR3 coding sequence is TGCAGTGCTAGTAGACAGGGTCCCCGGGAAAAACTGTTTTTT. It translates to CSASRQGPREKLFF.

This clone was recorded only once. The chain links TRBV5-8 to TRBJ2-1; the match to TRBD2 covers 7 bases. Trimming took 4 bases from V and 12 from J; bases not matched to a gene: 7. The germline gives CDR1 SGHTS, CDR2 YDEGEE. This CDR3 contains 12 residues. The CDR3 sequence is CASSPRTSVQFF. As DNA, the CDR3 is TGTGCCAGCAGCCCAAGGACTAGTGTGCAGTTCTTC.

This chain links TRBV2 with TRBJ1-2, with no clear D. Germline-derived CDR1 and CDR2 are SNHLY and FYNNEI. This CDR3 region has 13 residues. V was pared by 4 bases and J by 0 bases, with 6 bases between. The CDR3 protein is CASSALANYGYTF. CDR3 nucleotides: TGTGCCAGCAGTGCACTAGCTAACTATGGCTACACCTTC.

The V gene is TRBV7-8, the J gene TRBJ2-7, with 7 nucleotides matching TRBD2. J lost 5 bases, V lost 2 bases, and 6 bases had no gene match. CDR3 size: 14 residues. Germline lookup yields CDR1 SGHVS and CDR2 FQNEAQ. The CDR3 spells CASSLRDYGNEQYF. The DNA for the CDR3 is TGTGCCAGCAGCTTAAGGGACTATGGCAACGAGCAGTACTTC.

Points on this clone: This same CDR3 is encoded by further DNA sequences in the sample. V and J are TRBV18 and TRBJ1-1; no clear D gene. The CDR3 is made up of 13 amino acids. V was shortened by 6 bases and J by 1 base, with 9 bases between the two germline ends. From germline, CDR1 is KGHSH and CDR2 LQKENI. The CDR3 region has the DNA TGTGCCAGCTCCCCCCGGGAGAACACTGAAGCTTTCTTT. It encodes CASSPRENTEAFF.

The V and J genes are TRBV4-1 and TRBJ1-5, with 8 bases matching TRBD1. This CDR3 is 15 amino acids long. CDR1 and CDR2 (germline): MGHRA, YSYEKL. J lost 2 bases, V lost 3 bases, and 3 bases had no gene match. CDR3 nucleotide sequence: TGCGCCAGCAGCCAGCAGACAGGGGGCAATCAGCCCCAGCATTTT. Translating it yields CASSQQTGGNQPQHF.

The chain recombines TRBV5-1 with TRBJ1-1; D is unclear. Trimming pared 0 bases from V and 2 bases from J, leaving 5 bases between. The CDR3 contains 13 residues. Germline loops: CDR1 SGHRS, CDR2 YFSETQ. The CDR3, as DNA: TGCGCCAGCAGCTTGGGACATAACACTGAAGCTTTCTTT. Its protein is CASSLGHNTEAFF.

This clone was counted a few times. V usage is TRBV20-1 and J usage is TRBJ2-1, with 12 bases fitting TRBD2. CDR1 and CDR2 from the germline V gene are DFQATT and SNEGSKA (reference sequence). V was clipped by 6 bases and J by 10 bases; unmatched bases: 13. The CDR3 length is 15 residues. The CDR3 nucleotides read TGCAGTGCCAGTACGACTAGCGGGAGAATCGGCGAGCAGTTCTTC. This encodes CSASTTSGRIGEQFF.

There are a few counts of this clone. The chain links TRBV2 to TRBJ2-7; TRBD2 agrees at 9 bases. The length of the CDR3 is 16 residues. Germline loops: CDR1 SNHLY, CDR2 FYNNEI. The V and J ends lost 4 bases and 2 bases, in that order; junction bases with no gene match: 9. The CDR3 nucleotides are TGTGCCAGCAGTGGGGGTGGCGGGAGGGCCCCCTACGAGCAGTACTTC. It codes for CASSGGGGRAPYEQYF.

CDR3: CASSLRTSGSRTGELFF. The DNA for the CDR3 is TGTGCCAGCAGCCTCCGGACTAGCGGGAGCAGGACCGGGGAGCTGTTTTTT. The V call is TRBV5-4, the J call TRBJ2-2, with 13 positions matching TRBD2. The germline gives CDR1 SGHNT, CDR2 YYREEE (reference sequence). V dropped 4 bases and J dropped 5; count of bases not matched to a gene: 8. The CDR3 is 17 residues long.

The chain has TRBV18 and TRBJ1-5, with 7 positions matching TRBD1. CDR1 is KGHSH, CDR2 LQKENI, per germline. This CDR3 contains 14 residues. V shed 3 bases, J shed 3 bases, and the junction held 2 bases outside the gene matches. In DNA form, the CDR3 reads TGTGCCAGCTCACCGGGACAGCCCAATCAGCCCCAGCATTTT. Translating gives CASSPGQPNQPQHF. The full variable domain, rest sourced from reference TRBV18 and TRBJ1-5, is NAGVMQNPRHLVRRRGQEARLRCSPMKGHSHVYWYRQLPEEGLKFMVYLQKENIIDESGMPKERFSAEFPKEGPSILRIQQVVRGDSAAYFCASSPGQPNQPQHFGDGTRLSIL.

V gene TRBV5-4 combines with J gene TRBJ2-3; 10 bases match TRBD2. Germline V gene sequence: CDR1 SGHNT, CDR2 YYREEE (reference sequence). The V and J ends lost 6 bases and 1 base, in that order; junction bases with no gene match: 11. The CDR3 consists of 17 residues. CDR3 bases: TGTGCCAGCACCAGAGGGGCTAGCGGGAGAGGCACAGATACGCAGTATTTT. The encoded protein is CASTRGASGRGTDTQYF. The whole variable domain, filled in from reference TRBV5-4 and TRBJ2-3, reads ETGVTQSPTHLIKTRGQQVTLRCSSQSGHNTVSWYQQALGQGPQFIFQYYREEENGRGNFPPRFSGLQFPNYSSELNVNALELDDSALYLCASTRGASGRGTDTQYFGPGTRLTVL.

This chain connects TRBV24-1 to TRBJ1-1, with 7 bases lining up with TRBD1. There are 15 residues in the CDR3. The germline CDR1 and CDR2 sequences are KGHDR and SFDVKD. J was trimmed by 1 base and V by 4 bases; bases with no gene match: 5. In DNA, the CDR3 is TGTGCCACCAGTGACCCCCGGACAGGGAACACTGAAGCTTTCTTT. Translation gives CATSDPRTGNTEAFF.

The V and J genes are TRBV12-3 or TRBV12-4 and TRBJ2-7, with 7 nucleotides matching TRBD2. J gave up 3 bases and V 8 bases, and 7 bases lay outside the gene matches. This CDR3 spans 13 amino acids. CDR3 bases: TGTGCCAGCGGAGTAGCGGGCTTCTACGAGCAGTACTTC. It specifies CASGVAGFYEQYF.

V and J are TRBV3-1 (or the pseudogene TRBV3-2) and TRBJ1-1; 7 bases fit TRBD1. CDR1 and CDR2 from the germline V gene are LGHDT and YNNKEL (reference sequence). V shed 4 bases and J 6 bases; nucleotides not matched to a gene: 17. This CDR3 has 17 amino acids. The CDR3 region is CASSPPGQFLMEAEAFF. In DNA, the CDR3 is TGTGCCAGCAGCCCGCCGGGACAGTTTCTTATGGAGGCTGAAGCTTTCTTT.

The chain's CDR3 is CASSRGGSGNTIYF. The DNA for the CDR3 is TGTGCCAGCAGCCGCGGTGGCTCTGGAAACACCATATATTTT. The chain joins TRBV7-2 to TRBJ1-3; D not certain. Germline CDR1 and CDR2: SGHTA and FQGNSA. Trimming shortened V by 5 bases and J by 0 bases, and 8 bases separated the two germline ends. The CDR3 is 14 amino acids.

In DNA, the CDR3 is TGTGCCAGCTGGGCGGGGGGTACCACTGAAGCTTTCTTT. Translation: CASWAGGTTEAFF. V is TRBV9 and J is TRBJ1-1, with a tentative D call TRBD1 (5 bases). Trimming pared 7 bases from V and 4 bases from J, leaving 14 bases between. This CDR3 has 13 amino acids. Germline CDR1 SGDLS, CDR2 YYNGEE.

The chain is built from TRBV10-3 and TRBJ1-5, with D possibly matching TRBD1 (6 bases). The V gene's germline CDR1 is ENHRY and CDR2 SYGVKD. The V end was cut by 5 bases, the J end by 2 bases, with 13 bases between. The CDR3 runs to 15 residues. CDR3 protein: CAISYRVDGNQPQHF. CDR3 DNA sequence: TGTGCCATCAGTTACAGGGTAGACGGCAATCAGCCCCAGCATTTT.

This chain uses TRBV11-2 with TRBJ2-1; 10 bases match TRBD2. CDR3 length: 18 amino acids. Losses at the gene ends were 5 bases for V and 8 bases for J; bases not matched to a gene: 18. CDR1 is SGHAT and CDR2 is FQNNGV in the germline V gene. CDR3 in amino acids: CASSALRRASGSTYEQFF. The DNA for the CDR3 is TGTGCCAGCAGCGCTTTAAGACGGGCTAGCGGGAGTACCTATGAGCAGTTCTTC.

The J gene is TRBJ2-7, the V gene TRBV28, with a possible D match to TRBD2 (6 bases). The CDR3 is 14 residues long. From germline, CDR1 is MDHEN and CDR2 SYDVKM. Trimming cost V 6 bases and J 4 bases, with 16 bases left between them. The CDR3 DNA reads TGTGCCAGCAGCACCTCCAGGGAGGTTTACGAGCAGTACTTC. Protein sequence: CASSTSREVYEQYF.

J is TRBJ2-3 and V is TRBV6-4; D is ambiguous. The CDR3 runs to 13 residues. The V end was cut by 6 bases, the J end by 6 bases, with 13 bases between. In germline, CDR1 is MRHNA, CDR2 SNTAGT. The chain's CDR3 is CASSYEDGDTQYF. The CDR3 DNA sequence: TGTGCCAGCAGCTACGAGGATGGTGATACGCAGTATTTT.

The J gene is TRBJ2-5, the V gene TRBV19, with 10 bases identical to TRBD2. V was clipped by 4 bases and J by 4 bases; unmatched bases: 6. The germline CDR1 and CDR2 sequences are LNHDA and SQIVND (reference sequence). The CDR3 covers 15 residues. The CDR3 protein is CASSTSGSMGETQYF. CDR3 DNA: TGTGCCAGTAGTACTAGCGGGAGTATGGGAGAGACCCAGTACTTC.

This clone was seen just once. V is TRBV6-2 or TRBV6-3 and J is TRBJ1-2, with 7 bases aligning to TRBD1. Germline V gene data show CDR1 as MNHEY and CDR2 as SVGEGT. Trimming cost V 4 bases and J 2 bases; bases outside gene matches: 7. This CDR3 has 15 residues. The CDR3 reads CASSSQGTENYGYTF. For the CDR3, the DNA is TGTGCCAGCAGTTCACAGGGGACCGAAAACTATGGCTACACCTTC.

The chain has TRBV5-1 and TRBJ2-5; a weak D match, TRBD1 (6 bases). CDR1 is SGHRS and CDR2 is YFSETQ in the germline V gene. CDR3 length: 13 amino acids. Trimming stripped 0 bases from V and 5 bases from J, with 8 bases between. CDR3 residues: CASSLEGVETQYF. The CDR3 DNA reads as TGCGCCAGCAGCTTGGAGGGGGTCGAGACCCAGTACTTC.